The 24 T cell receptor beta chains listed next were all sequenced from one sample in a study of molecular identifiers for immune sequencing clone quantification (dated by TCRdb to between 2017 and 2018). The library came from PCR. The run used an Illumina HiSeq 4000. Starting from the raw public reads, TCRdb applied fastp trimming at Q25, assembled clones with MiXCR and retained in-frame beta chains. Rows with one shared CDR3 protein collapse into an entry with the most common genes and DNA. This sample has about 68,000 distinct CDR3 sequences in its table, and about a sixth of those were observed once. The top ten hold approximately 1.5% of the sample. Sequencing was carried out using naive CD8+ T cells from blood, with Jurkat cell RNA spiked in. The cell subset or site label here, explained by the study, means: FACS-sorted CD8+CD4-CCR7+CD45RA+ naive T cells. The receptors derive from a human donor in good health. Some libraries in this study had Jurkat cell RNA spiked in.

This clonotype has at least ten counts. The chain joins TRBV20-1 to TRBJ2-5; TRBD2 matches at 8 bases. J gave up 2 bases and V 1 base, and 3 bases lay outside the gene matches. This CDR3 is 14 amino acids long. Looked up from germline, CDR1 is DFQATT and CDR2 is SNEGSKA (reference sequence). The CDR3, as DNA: TGCAGTGCTAGAGTCACTAGCGGACAAGAGACCCAGTACTTC. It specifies CSARVTSGQETQYF.

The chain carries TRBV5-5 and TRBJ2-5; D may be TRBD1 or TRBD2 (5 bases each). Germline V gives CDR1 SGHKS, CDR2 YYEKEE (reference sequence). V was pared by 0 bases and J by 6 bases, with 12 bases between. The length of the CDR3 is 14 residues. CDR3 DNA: TGTGCCAGCAGCTTGGTAGCCGAGGGGAAGACCCAGTACTTC. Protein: CASSLVAEGKTQYF.

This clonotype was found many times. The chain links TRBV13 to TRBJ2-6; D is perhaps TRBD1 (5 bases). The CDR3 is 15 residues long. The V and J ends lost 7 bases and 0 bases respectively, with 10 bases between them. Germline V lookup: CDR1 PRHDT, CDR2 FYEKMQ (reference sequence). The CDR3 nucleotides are TGTGCCAGCAAACAGGTTAACTCTGGGGCCAACGTCCTGACTTTC. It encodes CASKQVNSGANVLTF. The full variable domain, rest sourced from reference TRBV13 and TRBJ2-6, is AAGVIQSPRHLIKEKRETATLKCYPIPRHDTVYWYQQGPGQDPQFLISFYEKMQSDKGSIPDRFSAQQFSDYHSELNMSSLELGDSALYFCASKQVNSGANVLTFGAGSRLTVL.

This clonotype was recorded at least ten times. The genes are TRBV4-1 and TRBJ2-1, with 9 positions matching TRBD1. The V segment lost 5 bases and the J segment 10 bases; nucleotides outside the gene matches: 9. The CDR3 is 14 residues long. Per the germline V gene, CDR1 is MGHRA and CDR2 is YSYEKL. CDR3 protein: CASSAGTGIGEQFF. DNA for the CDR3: TGCGCCAGCAGCGCCGGGACAGGGATAGGGGAGCAGTTCTTC.

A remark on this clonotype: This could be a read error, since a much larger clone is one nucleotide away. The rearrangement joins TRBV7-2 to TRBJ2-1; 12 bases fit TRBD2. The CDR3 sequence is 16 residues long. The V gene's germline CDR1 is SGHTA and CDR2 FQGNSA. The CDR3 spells CASSLIGLAGNNEQSF. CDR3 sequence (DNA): TGTGCCAGCAGCCTAATAGGACTAGCGGGAAACAATGAGCAGTCCTTC. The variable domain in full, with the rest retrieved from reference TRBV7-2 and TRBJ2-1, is GAGVSQSPSNKVTEKGKDVELRCDPISGHTALYWYRQSLGQGLEFLIYFQGNSAPDKSGLPSDRFSAERTGGSVSTLTIQRTQQEDSAVYLCASSLIGLAGNNEQSFGPGTRLTVL.

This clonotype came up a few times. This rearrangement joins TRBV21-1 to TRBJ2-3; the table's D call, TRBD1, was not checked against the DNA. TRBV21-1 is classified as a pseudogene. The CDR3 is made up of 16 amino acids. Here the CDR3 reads CASSKAGGLASDTQYF. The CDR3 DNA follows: TGTGCCAGCAGCAAAGCGGGGGGACTAGCATCAGATACGCAGTATTTT.

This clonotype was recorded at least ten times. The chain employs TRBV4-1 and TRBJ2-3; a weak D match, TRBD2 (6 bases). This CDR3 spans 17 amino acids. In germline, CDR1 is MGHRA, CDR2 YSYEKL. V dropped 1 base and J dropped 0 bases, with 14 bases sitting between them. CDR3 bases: TGCGCCAGCAGCCAAGTCGATCTAGCGCTAAGCACAGATACGCAGTATTTT. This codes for CASSQVDLALSTDTQYF.

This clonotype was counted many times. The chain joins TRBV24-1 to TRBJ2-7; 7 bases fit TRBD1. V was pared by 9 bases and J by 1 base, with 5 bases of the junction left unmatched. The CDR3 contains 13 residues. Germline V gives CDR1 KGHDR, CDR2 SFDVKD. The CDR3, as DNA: TGTGCCACCGAAGGACAGGAGTCCTACGAGCAGTACTTC. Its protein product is CATEGQESYEQYF.

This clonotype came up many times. CDR3 nucleotide sequence: TGCGCCAGCAGCCAAGATCTGCCTAGCGGGAGGGCCGATGAGCAGTTCTTC. Amino acids: CASSQDLPSGRADEQFF. This chain links TRBV4-3 with TRBJ2-1; TRBD2 agrees at 12 bases. Trimming at V came to 0 bases and at J to 8 bases, leaving 8 bases not matched to a gene. The CDR3 contains 17 residues. CDR1 is LGHNA, CDR2 YSLEER, per germline.

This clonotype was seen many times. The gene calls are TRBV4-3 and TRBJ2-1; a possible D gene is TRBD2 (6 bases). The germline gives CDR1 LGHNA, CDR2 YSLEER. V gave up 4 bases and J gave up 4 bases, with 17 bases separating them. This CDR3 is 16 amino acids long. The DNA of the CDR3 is TGCGCCAGCAGCCTTAGACTAGACGGGCCTTACAATGAGCAGTTCTTC. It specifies CASSLRLDGPYNEQFF.

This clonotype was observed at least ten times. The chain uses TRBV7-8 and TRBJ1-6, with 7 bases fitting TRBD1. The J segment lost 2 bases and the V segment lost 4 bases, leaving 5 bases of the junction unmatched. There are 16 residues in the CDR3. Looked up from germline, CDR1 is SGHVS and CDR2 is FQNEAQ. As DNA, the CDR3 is TGTGCCAGCAGCTGGGACAGTTCGGCCTATAATTCACCCCTCCACTTT. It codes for CASSWDSSAYNSPLHF.

The CDR3 nucleotides read TGTGCCACTACCCGAAAGGGGGCTTCTACGACAGATACGCAGTATTTT. It yields the protein CATTRKGASTTDTQYF. The chain has TRBV27 and TRBJ2-3; 7 bases match TRBD1. Germline-derived CDR1 and CDR2 are MNHEY and SMNVEV (reference sequence). V trimming: 10 bases; J trimming: 3 bases; junction bases outside the gene matches: 16. The CDR3 spans 16 residues.

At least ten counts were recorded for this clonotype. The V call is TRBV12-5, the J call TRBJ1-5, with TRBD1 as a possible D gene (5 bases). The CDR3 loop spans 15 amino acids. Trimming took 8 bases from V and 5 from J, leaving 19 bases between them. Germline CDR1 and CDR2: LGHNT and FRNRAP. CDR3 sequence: CASSPMGGVHQPQHF. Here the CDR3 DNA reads TGTGCTAGTAGTCCTATGGGGGGGGTCCATCAGCCCCAGCATTTT. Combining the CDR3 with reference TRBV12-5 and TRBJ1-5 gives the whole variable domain DARVTQTPRHKVTEMGQEVTMRCQPILGHNTVFWYRQTMMQGLELLAYFRNRAPLDDSGMPKDRFSAEMPDATLATLKIQPSEPRDSAVYFCASSPMGGVHQPQHFGDGTRLSIL.

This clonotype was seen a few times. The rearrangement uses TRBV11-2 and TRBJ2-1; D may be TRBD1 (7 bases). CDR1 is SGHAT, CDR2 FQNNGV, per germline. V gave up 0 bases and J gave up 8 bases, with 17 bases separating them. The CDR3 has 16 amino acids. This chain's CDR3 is CASSLDWAGGFYEQFF. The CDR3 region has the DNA TGTGCCAGCAGCTTAGATTGGGCAGGGGGGTTCTATGAGCAGTTCTTC. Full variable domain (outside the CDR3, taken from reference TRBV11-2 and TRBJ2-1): EAGVAQSPRYKIIEKRQSVAFWCNPISGHATLYWYQQILGQGPKLLIQFQNNGVVDDSQLPKDRFSAERLKGVDSTLKIQPAKLEDSAVYLCASSLDWAGGFYEQFFGPGTRLTVL.

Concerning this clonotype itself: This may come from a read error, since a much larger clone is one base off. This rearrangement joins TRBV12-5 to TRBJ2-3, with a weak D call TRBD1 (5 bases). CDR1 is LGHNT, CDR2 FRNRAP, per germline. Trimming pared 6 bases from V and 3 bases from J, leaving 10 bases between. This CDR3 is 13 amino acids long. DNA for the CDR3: TGTGCTAGTGGCAGGGCTCGAACAGATACGCAGTATTTT. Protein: CASGRARTDTQYF.

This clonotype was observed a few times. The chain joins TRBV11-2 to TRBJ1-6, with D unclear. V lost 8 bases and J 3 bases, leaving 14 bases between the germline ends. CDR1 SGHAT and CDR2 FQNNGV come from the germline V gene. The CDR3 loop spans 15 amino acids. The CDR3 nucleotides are TGTGCCAGCCAGACACACGGAGACTATAATTCACCCCTCCACTTT. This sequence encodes CASQTHGDYNSPLHF.

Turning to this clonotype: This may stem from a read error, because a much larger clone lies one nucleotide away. CDR3 nucleotides: TGTGCCAGCTACAGGGGTAACCAGCTCCAGCATTTT. Translating gives CASYRGNQLQHF. This chain links TRBV28 with TRBJ1-5; the match to TRBD1 covers 7 bases. Germline-derived CDR1 and CDR2 are MDHEN and SYDVKM. The length of the CDR3 is 12 residues.

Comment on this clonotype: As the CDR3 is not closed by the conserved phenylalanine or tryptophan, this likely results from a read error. The CDR3: CSARDPGLNYNEQFL. CDR3 nucleotides: TGCAGTGCTAGAGACCCGGGACTGAACTACAATGAGCAGTTCCTC. The genes are TRBV20-1 and TRBJ2-1; a possible D gene is TRBD2 (6 bases). Germline CDR1 and CDR2: DFQATT and SNEGSKA (reference sequence). This CDR3 contains 15 residues. Trimming shortened V by 0 bases and J by 3 bases, and 12 bases separated the two germline ends.

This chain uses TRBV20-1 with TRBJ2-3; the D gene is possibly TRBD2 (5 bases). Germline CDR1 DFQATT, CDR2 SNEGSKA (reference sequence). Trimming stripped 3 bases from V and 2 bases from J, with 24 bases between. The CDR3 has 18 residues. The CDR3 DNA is TGCAGTGCTAGTCCCCTTAACCGGGATTACCAACTCACAGATACGCAGTATTTT. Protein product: CSASPLNRDYQLTDTQYF.

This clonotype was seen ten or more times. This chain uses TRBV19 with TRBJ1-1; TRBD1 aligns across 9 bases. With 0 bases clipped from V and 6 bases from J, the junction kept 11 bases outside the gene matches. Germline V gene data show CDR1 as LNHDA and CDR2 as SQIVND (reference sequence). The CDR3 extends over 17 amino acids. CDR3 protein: CASSIDQLPQGAAEAFF. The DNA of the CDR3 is TGTGCCAGTAGTATAGACCAGCTCCCACAGGGGGCGGCTGAAGCTTTCTTT. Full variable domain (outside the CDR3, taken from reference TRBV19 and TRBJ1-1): DGGITQSPKYLFRKEGQNVTLSCEQNLNHDAMYWYRQDPGQGLRLIYYSQIVNDFQKGDIAEGYSVSREKKESFPLTVTSAQKNPTAFYLCASSIDQLPQGAAEAFFGQGTRLTVV.

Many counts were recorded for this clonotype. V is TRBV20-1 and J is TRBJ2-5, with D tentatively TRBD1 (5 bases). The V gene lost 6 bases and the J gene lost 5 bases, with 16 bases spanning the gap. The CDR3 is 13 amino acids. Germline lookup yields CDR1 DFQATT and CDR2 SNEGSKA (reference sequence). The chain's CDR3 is CSAPDTSGETQYF. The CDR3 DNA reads TGCAGTGCCCCGGACACCTCCGGGGAGACCCAGTACTTC.

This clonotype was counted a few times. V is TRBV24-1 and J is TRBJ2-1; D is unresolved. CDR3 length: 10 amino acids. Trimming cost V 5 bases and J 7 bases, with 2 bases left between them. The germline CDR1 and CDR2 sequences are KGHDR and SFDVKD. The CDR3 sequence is CATSVNEQFF. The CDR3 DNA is TGTGCCACCAGTGTAAATGAGCAGTTCTTC.

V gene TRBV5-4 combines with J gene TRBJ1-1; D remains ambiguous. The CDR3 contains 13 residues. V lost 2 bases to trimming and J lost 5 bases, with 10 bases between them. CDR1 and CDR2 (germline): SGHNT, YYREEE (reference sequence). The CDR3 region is CASSFAGGTEAFF. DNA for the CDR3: TGTGCCAGCAGCTTCGCAGGTGGTACTGAAGCTTTCTTT.

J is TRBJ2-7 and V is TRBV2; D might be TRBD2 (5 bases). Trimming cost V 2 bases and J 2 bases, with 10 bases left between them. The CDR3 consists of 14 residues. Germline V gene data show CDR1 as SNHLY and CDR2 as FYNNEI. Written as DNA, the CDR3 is TGTGCCAGCAGTGAAATCGACGGGACCTACGAGCAGTACTTC. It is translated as CASSEIDGTYEQYF.